One T cell receptor (beta chain) is described in this entry. The sample contains more than one DNA sequence encoding this CDR3. V lost 0 bases, J lost 5 bases, and 1 base stayed unmatched. The germline gives CDR1 SGHNT, CDR2 YYREEE (reference sequence). The CDR3 spans 14 residues. This sample was taken from a study of blood T cell repertoires in COVID-19. Study at large: Collection of acute and convalescent COVID-19 samples took place in the United States, Italy and Spain. T cells, B-cell-depleted T cells, or PBMCs provided the cDNA or gDNA that served as material.

In the original analysis: Amplification from reference gene primers served as the basis for estimated nucleated cell counts. Clones were read by immunoSEQ multiplex PCR, and TCRdb kept only the in-frame ones, dropping some. That table gives V, J and clone size, and the DNA gave D and trimming. The table lists about 310,000 clones, around 86% of them singletons, with around 1.4% in the top ten. The chain recombines TRBV5-4 with TRBJ1-2; TRBD1 aligns across 10 bases. The sequencing input was peripheral blood. This TCR was sampled from a man aged 65-85 years with acute or convalescent COVID-19. In nucleotides, the CDR3 is TGTGCCAGCAGCTTGGGACAGGGGGCTTATGGCTACACCTTC. Translating gives CASSLGQGAYGYTF.